This T cell receptor beta chain was observed in a study of technical replicates of blood from a handful of donors. Data came from immunoSEQ multiplex PCR; TCRdb stores just in-frame clones and leaves some out. The repertoire has tens of thousands of clones, around 90% of them found once; the top ten carry about 3.9%. Germline loops: CDR1 SGHVS, CDR2 FQNEAQ. This CDR3 is 14 amino acids long. Between the trimmed V and J ends, which lost 3 bases and 2 bases, there was a span of 10 bases. What was sequenced was PBMCs. The TCR comes from a human donor in good health. Some clones in this sample may be carry-over from other donors' samples. The rearrangement uses TRBV7-8 and TRBJ2-5; D perhaps matches TRBD2 (5 bases). The CDR3 DNA reads as TGTGCCAGCAGCTTGAGTACGGGGCAAGAGACCCAGTACTTC. It encodes CASSLSTGQETQYF.